The sequence of this T cell receptor (beta chain) was determined in a study of OX40 agonist ivuxolimab in advanced cancers. Germline V CDR1 and CDR2: MNHEY, SMNVEV (reference sequence). The CDR3 covers 17 residues. Trimming removed 0 bases from V and 2 bases from J, with 15 bases in between. This table comes from immunoSEQ multiplex PCR, and its TCRdb copy is limited to in-frame clones, with some not included. The sample contains approximately 54,000 clones, around nine tenths of which appear only once. This clonotype was obtained from an adult with an advanced solid tumor such as melanoma, head and neck, liver or kidney cancer. The source was CD4+ or CD8+ T cells sorted from blood, collected in a trial of the OX40 agonist ivuxolimab. V is TRBV27 and J is TRBJ2-3, with D possibly being TRBD1 (6 bases). The CDR3 sequence: CASSLSRGRTPTDTQYF. The CDR3 DNA is TGTGCCAGCAGTTTATCCAGGGGTAGGACCCCCACAGATACGCAGTATTTT.